This T cell receptor (beta chain) was sequenced for a study of CD8 T cells in ankylosing spondylitis. Study-wide points: A motif in TCR beta, a set of roughly eight highly homologous variants, appeared characteristic of ankylosing spondylitis blood. It was reported that disease-linked clones were significantly enriched in matched ankylosing spondylitis synovial fluid.

This clonotype has more than one count but fewer than ten. The target antigen is unknown. Quantitative 5'-RACE with molecular barcodes produced the TCR beta libraries. TCRdb passed the 5' RACE reads through MiXCR, listing each CDR3 protein once. The sample yields about 750,000 distinct CDR3 sequences, 15% to 20% seen once. The CDR3 spans 14 residues. V gave up 7 bases and J gave up 7 bases, with 17 bases separating them. Germline assignment: CDR1 SNHLY and CDR2 FYNNEI. V is TRBV2 and J is TRBJ1-5, with D possibly TRBD1 on 6 matching bases. The source material was blood, either unsorted or a sorted T cell fraction (not recorded which). The sequence was collected from a male donor with ankylosing spondylitis. The chain's CDR3 is CASKSGGGLQPQHF. CDR3 sequence (DNA): TGTGCCAGCAAGTCAGGCGGGGGGCTCCAGCCCCAGCATTTT.